This TCR beta chain was observed in a study of technical replicates of blood from a handful of donors. The CDR3 consists of 12 residues. The germline V gene encodes CDR1 SQVTM and CDR2 ANQGSEA. The V end lost 3 bases, the J end lost 7 bases, and 12 bases lay between the germline ends. The method was immunoSEQ multiplex PCR; TCRdb's version includes in-frame clones alone and lacks a portion of them. The sample includes around 50,000 clones, approximately 95% of them seen just once. The chain links TRBV29-1 to TRBJ2-5; D perhaps matches TRBD2 (7 bases). The sequenced material came from T cells isolated from PBMCs. This clonotype was sampled from a human donor in good health. CDR3 region: CSVDRGGSTQYF. The CDR3 nucleotides are TGCAGCGTTGACAGGGGAGGGTCGACCCAGTACTTC.